This is a list of T cell receptor beta chains from one sample in a study of T cells in Graves' hyperthyroidism and ophthalmopathy. One entry per CDR3 protein, called by TCRdb with MiXCR from the multiplex PCR reads. The sample has under 450,000 distinct CDR3 sequences, about 18% seen once. The material sequenced was blood. The receptors were gathered from a young woman with Graves' hyperthyroidism that later progressed to Graves' ophthalmopathy. Both conserved end residues are part of each CDR3. D genes are given only for firm matches. Clone sizes are given selectively: once, few, many, or a class where the clone is expanded.

size,J,V,D,DNA,CDR3
many,TRBJ2-4,TRBV2,.,TGTGCCAGCAGTGAGGCAGGGTCAAAGATGCTAGCCAAAAACATTCAGTACTTC,CASSEAGSKMLAKNIQYF
many,TRBJ2-7,TRBV28,.,TGTGCCAGCAGTTTTTCCGTCAGGGGGCGGGGGGAGCAGTACTTC,CASSFSVRGRGEQYF
many,TRBJ2-5,TRBV14,.,TGTGCCAGCAGCCAATTGGGACGGCAAGAGACCCAGTACTTC,CASSQLGRQETQYF
many,TRBJ2-3,TRBV6-2/TRBV6-3,.,TGTGCCAGCAGCCACGCGAGAAAGGAGTATTTT,CASSHARKEYF
few,TRBJ2-7,TRBV5-1,TRBD2,TGCGCCAGCAGCTTGGCGGCTAGCGGGGGGCCCACCTACGAGCAGTACTTC,CASSLAASGGPTYEQYF
many,TRBJ2-1,TRBV28,TRBD1,TGTGCCAGCAGTCCAGCCGGGACAGGGACTGAGCAGTTCTTC,CASSPAGTGTEQFF
once,TRBJ2-1,TRBV29-1,TRBD2,TGCAGCGTTGAAAGGATCCGGCGGGGGGGAGGTCTCAATGAGCAGTTCTTC,CSVERIRRGGGLNEQFF
.,TRBJ2-5,TRBV5-8,TRBD1,TGTGCCAGCAGCTCCTGGGACAGGGTTCAAGAGACCCAGTACTTC,CASSSWDRVQETQYF
few,TRBJ2-2,TRBV19,.,TGTGCCAGTAGTATTGTTCTAGCGAACACCGGGGAGCTGTTTTTT,CASSIVLANTGELFF
many,TRBJ2-7,TRBV10-3,.,TGTGCCATCACGGGTCCAGGGGCGGGCGAGCAGTACTTC,CAITGPGAGEQYF
few,TRBJ2-4,TRBV13,TRBD2,TGTGCCAGCAGCTTACGTGGGAGGGCCTTAGCCAAAAACATTCAGTACTTC,CASSLRGRALAKNIQYF
many,TRBJ2-3,TRBV28,.,TGTGCCAGCAGACTACCCACAGATACGCAGTATTTT,CASRLPTDTQYF
many,TRBJ1-1,TRBV20-1,.,TGCAGTGCTAGTTTCACGGCCACTGAAGCTTTCTTT,CSASFTATEAFF
many,TRBJ2-1,TRBV11-2,TRBD2,TGTGCCAGCAGGGGAAGCGGGAGATATAATGAGCAGTTCTTC,CASRGSGRYNEQFF
many,TRBJ2-5,TRBV6-1,.,TGTGCCAGCGCCCAATATCCCAGACAGGCGGAGACCCAGTACTTC,CASAQYPRQAETQYF
many,TRBJ1-5,TRBV9,.,TGTGCCAGCAGCGTAGATGGGGGCGGCAATCAGCCCCAGCATTTT,CASSVDGGGNQPQHF
.,TRBJ1-3,TRBV7-9,.,TGTGCCAGCAGCTTAGGGACCGTGATCGGAAACACCATATATTTT,CASSLGTVIGNTIYF
.,TRBJ1-1,TRBV6-5,.,TGTGCCAGCAGTTACGGTGGGGTACGGTGGAACACTGAAGCTTTCTTT,CASSYGGVRWNTEAFF
.,TRBJ2-7,TRBV28,TRBD1,TGTGCCAGCAGTTTACCGACAGGGGGTAGAGAGCAGTACTTC,CASSLPTGGREQYF
many,TRBJ1-5,TRBV7-2,.,TGTGCCAGCAGCCGTGTTTCGGCAGGACTCAATCAGCCCCAGCATTTT,CASSRVSAGLNQPQHF
many,TRBJ2-7,TRBV4-1,TRBD2,TGCGCCAGCAGCCAAGCACTAGCGGGAGAATACGAGCAGTACTTC,CASSQALAGEYEQYF
many,TRBJ1-2,TRBV29-1,.,TGCAGCGTTGCCGACCGGGACACCTATGGCTACACCTTC,CSVADRDTYGYTF
many,TRBJ1-2,TRBV27,.,TGTGCCAGCAGATCAGTGACAGAAGCTAACTATGGCTACACCTTC,CASRSVTEANYGYTF
many,TRBJ1-1,TRBV11-2,.,TGTGCCAGCAGCTCCGAAGCGACGGTGAACACTGAAGCTTTCTTT,CASSSEATVNTEAFF
few,TRBJ2-1,TRBV7-2,.,TGTGCCAGCAGCTCCCCGAGAGTCGGGGATAAGTTCTTC,CASSSPRVGDKFF
.,TRBJ2-3,TRBV9,.,TGTGCCAGCAGCGTGGGCTACGATACGCAGTATTTT,CASSVGYDTQYF
.,TRBJ1-5,TRBV11-2,.,TGTGCCAGCGGCTTCGACTCCAATCAGCCCCAGCATTTT,CASGFDSNQPQHF
many,TRBJ2-5,TRBV2,TRBD2,TGTGCCAGCAGTGCGGCTAGCGGGAGGGCCGGGGAGACCCAGTACTTC,CASSAASGRAGETQYF
.,TRBJ1-2,TRBV2,.,TGTGCCAGCAGGGGGACTAGCGGGGGGGCGCAGAGCTATGGCTACACCTTC,CASRGTSGGAQSYGYTF
many,TRBJ2-5,TRBV30,.,TGTGCCTGGAACTCCGGGACCCAAGAGACCCAGTACTTC,CAWNSGTQETQYF
many,TRBJ2-1,TRBV24-1,.,TGTGCCACCAGTCCGAGGGACAATGAGCAGTTCTTC,CATSPRDNEQFF
.,TRBJ1-1,TRBV18,.,TGTGCCAGCTCACCGGGACAAAGTATGAACACTGAAGCTTTCTTT,CASSPGQSMNTEAFF
many,TRBJ2-7,TRBV7-9,TRBD1,TGTGCCAGCAGCTGGGGACAGATATCGGGGGAGCAGTACTTC,CASSWGQISGEQYF
many,TRBJ1-1,TRBV20-1,.,TGCAGTGCTAGACAGATCATGAACACTGAAGCTTTCTTT,CSARQIMNTEAFF
.,TRBJ2-7,TRBV12-3/TRBV12-4,.,TGTGCCAGCAGTTTAGAAAGGGTAGAAGACTACGAGCAGTACTTC,CASSLERVEDYEQYF
few,TRBJ2-1,TRBV3-1,.,TGTGCCAGCAGCCAGGTTGGGGGGGGGCCGTACAATGAGCAGTTCTTC,CASSQVGGGPYNEQFF
many,TRBJ2-2,TRBV27,.,TGTGCCAGCAGTTTTCAGGGGAACACCGGGGAGCTGTTTTTT,CASSFQGNTGELFF
few,TRBJ1-5,TRBV25-1,.,TGTGCCAGCAGGGGGGGCCTCGGCAATCAGCCCCAGCATTTT,CASRGGLGNQPQHF
few,TRBJ2-5,TRBV19,.,TGTGCCAGTACCCCGACAGGAAGGCAAGAGGAGACCCAGTACTTC,CASTPTGRQEETQYF
few,TRBJ2-3,TRBV30,TRBD2,TGTGCCTGGAACCAGGGCGGGAGTGAAGATACGCAGTATTTT,CAWNQGGSEDTQYF
.,TRBJ1-1,TRBV6-1,.,TGTGCCAGCAGTGAAGCGGTGGGAACAGGACCTGAAGCTTTCTTT,CASSEAVGTGPEAFF